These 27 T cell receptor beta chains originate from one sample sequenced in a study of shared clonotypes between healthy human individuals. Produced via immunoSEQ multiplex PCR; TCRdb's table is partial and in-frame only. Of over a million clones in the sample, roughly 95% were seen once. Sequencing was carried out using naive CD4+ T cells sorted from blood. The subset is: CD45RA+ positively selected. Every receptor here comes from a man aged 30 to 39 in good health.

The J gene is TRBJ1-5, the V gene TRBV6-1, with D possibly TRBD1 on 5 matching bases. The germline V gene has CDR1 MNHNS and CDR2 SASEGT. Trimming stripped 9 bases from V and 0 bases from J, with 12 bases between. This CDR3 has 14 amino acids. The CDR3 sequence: CASWDRVSNQPQHF. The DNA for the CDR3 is TGTGCCAGTTGGGACCGAGTTAGCAATCAGCCCCAGCATTTT.

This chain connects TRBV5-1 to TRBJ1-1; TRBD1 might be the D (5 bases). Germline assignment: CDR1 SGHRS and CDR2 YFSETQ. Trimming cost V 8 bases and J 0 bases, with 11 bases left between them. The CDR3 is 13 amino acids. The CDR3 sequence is CASIDSLNTEAFF. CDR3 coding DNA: TGCGCCAGTATTGACAGCTTGAACACTGAAGCTTTCTTT.

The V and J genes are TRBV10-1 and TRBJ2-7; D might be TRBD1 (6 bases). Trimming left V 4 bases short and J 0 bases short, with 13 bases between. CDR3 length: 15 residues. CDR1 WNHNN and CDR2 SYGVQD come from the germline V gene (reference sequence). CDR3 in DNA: TGCGCCAGCAGTGCGGGGACAACGAGCTCCTACGAGCAGTACTTC. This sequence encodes CASSAGTTSSYEQYF.

In nucleotides, the CDR3 is TGTGCCAGTAGTACCCCGAGGGACAGGGGGTATTACACTGAAGCTTTCTTT. Its protein is CASSTPRDRGYYTEAFF. The gene calls are TRBV19 and TRBJ1-1; 11 nucleotides agree with TRBD1. The V gene end was trimmed by 4 bases and the J gene end by 3 bases; junction bases not matched to a gene: 10. CDR1 and CDR2 from the germline V gene are LNHDA and SQIVND (reference sequence). CDR3 size: 17 residues.

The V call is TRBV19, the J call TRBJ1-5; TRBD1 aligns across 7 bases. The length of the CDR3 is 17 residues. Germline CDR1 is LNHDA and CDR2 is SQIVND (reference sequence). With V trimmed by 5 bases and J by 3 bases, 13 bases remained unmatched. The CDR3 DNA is TGTGCCAGTAGTCTCCCAAGGGGGCAGGGGATCAATCAGCCCCAGCATTTT. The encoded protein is CASSLPRGQGINQPQHF.

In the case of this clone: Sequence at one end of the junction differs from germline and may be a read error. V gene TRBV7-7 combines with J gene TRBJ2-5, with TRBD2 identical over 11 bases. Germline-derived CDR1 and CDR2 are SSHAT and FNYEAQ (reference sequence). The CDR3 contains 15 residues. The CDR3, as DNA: TGTGCTAGCAGCTCATTAGCGGGAGGGCCGAAGACCCAGTACTTC. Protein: CASSSLAGGPKTQYF.

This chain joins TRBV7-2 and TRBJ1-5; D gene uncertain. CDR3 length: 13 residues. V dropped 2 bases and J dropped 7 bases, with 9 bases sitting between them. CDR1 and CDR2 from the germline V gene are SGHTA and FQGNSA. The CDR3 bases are TGTGCCAGCAGCTTATACCCCAGGCAGCCCCAGCATTTT. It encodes CASSLYPRQPQHF.

CDR3 amino acids: CASSPLDTPSANTIYF. The DNA for the CDR3 is TGTGCCAGCTCACCCCTCGACACCCCATCGGCGAACACCATATATTTT. This chain links TRBV18 with TRBJ1-3; D not resolved. Germline-derived CDR1 and CDR2 are KGHSH and LQKENI. This CDR3 is built from 16 residues. Trimming removed 3 bases at V and 7 bases at J, with 19 bases between. The full variable domain, completed using reference TRBV18 and TRBJ1-3, is NAGVMQNPRHLVRRRGQEARLRCSPMKGHSHVYWYRQLPEEGLKFMVYLQKENIIDESGMPKERFSAEFPKEGPSILRIQQVVRGDSAAYFCASSPLDTPSANTIYFGEGSWLTVV.

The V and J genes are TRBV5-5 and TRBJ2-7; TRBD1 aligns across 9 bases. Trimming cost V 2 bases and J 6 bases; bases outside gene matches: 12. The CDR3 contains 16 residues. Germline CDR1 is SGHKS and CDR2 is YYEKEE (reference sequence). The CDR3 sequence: CASSFFGPTGGGEQYF. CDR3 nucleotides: TGTGCCAGCAGCTTTTTTGGACCGACAGGGGGTGGCGAGCAGTACTTC.

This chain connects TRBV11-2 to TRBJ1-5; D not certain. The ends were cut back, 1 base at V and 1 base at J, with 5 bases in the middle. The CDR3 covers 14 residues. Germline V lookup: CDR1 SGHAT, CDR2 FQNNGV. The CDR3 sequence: CASSLGASNQPQHF. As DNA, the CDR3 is TGTGCCAGCAGCTTAGGGGCCAGCAATCAGCCCCAGCATTTT.

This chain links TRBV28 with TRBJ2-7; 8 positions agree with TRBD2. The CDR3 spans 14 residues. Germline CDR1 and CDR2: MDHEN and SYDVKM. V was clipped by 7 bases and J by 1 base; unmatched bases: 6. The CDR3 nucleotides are TGTGCCAGCAACCCTGGCGGGAGGTCCTACGAGCAGTACTTC. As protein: CASNPGGRSYEQYF.

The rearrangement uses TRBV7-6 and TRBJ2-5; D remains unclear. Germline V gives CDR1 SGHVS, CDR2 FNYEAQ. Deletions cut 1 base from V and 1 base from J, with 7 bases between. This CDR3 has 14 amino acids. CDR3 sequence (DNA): TGTGCCAGCAGCTTAGATTTAGGCCAAGAGACCCAGTACTTC. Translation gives CASSLDLGQETQYF.

The CDR3 is CASSLGLGDETDTQYF. Written as DNA, the CDR3 is TGCGCCAGCAGCTTGGGTTTAGGGGATGAGACAGATACGCAGTATTTT. The chain uses TRBV5-1 and TRBJ2-3; D is possibly TRBD1 (5 bases). CDR1 is SGHRS, CDR2 YFSETQ, per germline. There are 16 residues in the CDR3. V lost 0 bases, J lost 3 bases, and 14 bases lay in between.

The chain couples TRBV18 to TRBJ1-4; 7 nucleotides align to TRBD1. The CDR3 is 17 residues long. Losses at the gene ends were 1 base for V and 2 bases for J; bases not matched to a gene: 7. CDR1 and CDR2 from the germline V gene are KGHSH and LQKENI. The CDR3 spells CASSPQTGWFTNEKLFF. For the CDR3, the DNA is TGTGCCAGCTCACCACAGACAGGGTGGTTCACTAATGAAAAACTGTTTTTT. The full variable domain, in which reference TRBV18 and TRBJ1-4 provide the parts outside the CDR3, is NAGVMQNPRHLVRRRGQEARLRCSPMKGHSHVYWYRQLPEEGLKFMVYLQKENIIDESGMPKERFSAEFPKEGPSILRIQQVVRGDSAAYFCASSPQTGWFTNEKLFFGSGTQLSVL.

As DNA, the CDR3 is TGTGCCAGCCTCGTCGGCGGGAGCCCAGATACGCAGTATTTT. Its protein product is CASLVGGSPDTQYF. The J gene is TRBJ2-3, the V gene TRBV7-2; 7 nucleotides align to TRBD2. With 8 bases clipped from V and 4 bases from J, the junction kept 9 bases outside the gene matches. There are 14 residues in the CDR3. Germline V gives CDR1 SGHTA, CDR2 FQGNSA.

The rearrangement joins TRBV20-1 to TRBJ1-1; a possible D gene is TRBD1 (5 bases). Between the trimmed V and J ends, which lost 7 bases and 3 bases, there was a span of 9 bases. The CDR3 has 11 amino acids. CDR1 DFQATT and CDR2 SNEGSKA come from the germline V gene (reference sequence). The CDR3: CSVGEDTEAFF. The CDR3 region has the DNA TGCAGTGTAGGGGAGGACACTGAAGCTTTCTTT.

The CDR3 is CASSDYGGTQYF. In DNA, the CDR3 is TGTGCCAGCAGTGATTATGGAGGAACGCAGTATTTT. V usage is TRBV2 and J usage is TRBJ2-3, with a weak D call TRBD2 (5 bases). Trimming cost V 3 bases and J 9 bases, with 10 bases left between them. Germline V gene sequence: CDR1 SNHLY, CDR2 FYNNEI. The CDR3 consists of 12 residues.

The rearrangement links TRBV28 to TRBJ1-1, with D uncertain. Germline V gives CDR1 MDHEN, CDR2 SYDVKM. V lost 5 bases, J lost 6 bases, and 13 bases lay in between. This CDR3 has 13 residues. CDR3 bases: TGTGCCAGCAGTCTACCTTTTTTCGCTGAAGCTTTCTTT. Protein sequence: CASSLPFFAEAFF.

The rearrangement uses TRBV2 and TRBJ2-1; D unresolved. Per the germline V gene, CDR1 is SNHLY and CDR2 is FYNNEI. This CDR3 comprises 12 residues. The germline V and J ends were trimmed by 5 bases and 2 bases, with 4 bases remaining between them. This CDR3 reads CASSNPYNEQFF. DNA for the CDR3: TGTGCCAGCAGTAACCCCTACAATGAGCAGTTCTTC.

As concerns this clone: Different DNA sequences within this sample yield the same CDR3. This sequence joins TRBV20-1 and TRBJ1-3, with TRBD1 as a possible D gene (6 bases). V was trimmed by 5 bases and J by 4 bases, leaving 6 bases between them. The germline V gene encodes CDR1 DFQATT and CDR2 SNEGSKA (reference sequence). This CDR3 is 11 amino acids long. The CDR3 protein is CSAGQGNTIYF. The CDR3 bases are TGCAGTGCTGGACAGGGAAACACCATATATTTT.

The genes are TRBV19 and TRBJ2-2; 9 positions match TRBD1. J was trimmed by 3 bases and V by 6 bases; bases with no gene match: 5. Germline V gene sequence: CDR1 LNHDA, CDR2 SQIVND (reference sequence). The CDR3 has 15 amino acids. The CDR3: CASRQGASYTGELFF. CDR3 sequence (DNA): TGTGCCAGTAGACAGGGGGCGTCCTACACCGGGGAGCTGTTTTTT.

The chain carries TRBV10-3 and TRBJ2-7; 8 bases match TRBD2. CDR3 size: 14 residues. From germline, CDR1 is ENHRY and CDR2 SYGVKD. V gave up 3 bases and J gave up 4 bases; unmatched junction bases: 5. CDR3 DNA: TGTGCCATCAGTGATGCCCCGGGGGGGTACGAGCAGTACTTC. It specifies CAISDAPGGYEQYF.

The CDR3 loop reads CATPDHTGELFF. In DNA, the CDR3 is TGTGCCACCCCGGACCACACCGGGGAGCTGTTTTTT. V and J are TRBV28 and TRBJ2-2; unclear D gene. The CDR3 extends over 12 amino acids. Germline CDR1 reads MDHEN; CDR2 reads SYDVKM. V lost 10 bases to trimming and J lost 3 bases, with 9 bases between them.

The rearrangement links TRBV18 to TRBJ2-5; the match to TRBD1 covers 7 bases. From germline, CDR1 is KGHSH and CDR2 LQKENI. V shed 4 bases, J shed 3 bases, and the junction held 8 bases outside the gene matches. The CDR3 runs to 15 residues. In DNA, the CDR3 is TGTGCCAGCTCACGACGACAGGGTCCAGAAGAGACCCAGTACTTC. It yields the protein CASSRRQGPEETQYF.

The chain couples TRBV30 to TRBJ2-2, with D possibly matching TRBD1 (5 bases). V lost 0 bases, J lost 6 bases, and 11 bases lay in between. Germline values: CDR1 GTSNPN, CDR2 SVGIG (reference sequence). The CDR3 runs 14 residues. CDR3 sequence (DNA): TGTGCCTGGAGTGTACCGAACAGGTCCGGGGAGCTGTTTTTT. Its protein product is CAWSVPNRSGELFF.

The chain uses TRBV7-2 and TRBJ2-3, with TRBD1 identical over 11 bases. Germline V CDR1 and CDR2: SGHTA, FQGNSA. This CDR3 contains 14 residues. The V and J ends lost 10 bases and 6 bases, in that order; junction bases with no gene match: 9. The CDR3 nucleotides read TGTGCCACCCCGGACAGGGGGCAATTGGATACGCAGTATTTT. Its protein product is CATPDRGQLDTQYF.

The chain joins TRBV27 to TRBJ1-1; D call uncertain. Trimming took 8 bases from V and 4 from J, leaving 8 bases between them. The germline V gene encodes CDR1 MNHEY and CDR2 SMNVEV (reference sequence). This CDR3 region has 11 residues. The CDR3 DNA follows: TGTGCCAGCGGAGACCGCACTGAAGCTTTCTTT. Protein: CASGDRTEAFF.